This TCR beta chain stems from a study of T-cell reconstitution after alpha-beta-depleted transplantation in children. During its preparation, the TCRbeta library received unique molecular identifiers. TCRdb called the PCR reads again in MiXCR, with one record for every CDR3 protein. Among about 500,000 distinct CDR3 sequences, approximately 30% were seen once, and the ten largest hold about 2.3%. The sequenced sample was PBMCs from the stem cell graft donor, obtained from the stem cell graft. This sequence was found in a human donor who donated a stem cell graft to a child with aplastic anemia.

The CDR3 protein is CASSNLGLAGRLPGQSSYEQYV. The DNA for the CDR3 is TGTGCCAGCAGCAACCTGGGACTAGCGGGTAGGTTGCCGGGCCAGAGCTCCTACGAGCAGTACGTC. This chain connects TRBV21-1 to TRBJ2-7; the table names TRBD2, a call not compared with the DNA. TRBV21-1 is a pseudogene segment. This CDR3 comprises 22 residues.